This section outlines one T cell receptor (beta chain) sequence together with its context. Antigen: not known. CD45RO-negative, CCR7-selected cells formed the naive CD8 fraction, which excluded terminally differentiated effector memory CD45RA+ cells. At deep level, the assay was performed. Each cell subset's genomic DNA was divided evenly among several immunoSEQ plates. Assay: immunoSEQ multiplex PCR; the TCRdb copy retains only in-frame clones and omits some. The repertoire has approximately 840,000 clones, about 96% of them found once; the top ten carry less than 0.25%. V lost 3 bases to trimming and J lost 0 bases, with 15 bases between them. The CDR3 length is 16 residues. CDR1 and CDR2 (germline): SNHLY, FYNNEI. The source of the sample is a study of shared clonotypes between healthy human individuals. In the study overall: The people who gave samples were two women and a few men aged 18 to 49.

Study-level points and caveats: Lower generation probabilities were found for non-shared clonotypes than for those shared by all four donors.

The sample taken for sequencing was naive CD8+ T cells sorted from blood. The chain has TRBV2 and TRBJ2-7; D remains unclear. The receptor comes from a man aged 25-45 years in good health. This chain's CDR3 is CASSDSLGLSSYEQYF. The CDR3 nucleotides read TGTGCCAGCAGTGATTCCCTTGGCCTGAGCTCCTACGAGCAGTACTTC.